The next 16 T cell receptor beta chains were all read from a single sample in a study of brain metastases from non-small cell lung cancer. Data came from immunoSEQ multiplex PCR; TCRdb stores just in-frame clones and leaves some out. The sample lists over a thousand clones, 85% to 90% occurring once. Sequenced sample: tumor-adjacent normal tissue. These receptors were obtained from a donor aged 40 or over with non-small cell lung cancer.

In its sample, this clone was seen a few times. This chain joins TRBV3-1 (or the pseudogene TRBV3-2) and TRBJ2-3, with D unresolved. Germline-derived CDR1 and CDR2 are LGHDT and YNNKEL (reference sequence). The ends were cut back, 0 bases at V and 9 bases at J, with 10 bases in the middle. The CDR3 contains 13 residues. The CDR3 DNA reads as TGTGCCAGCAGCCAAGAATCCCTCAGAACGCAGTATTTT. It translates to CASSQESLRTQYF.

This clone has more than one count but fewer than ten. The chain has TRBV27 and TRBJ2-3; 8 bases are a match to TRBD2. This CDR3 has 16 amino acids. Germline CDR1 is MNHEY and CDR2 is SMNVEV (reference sequence). V was pared by 6 bases and J by 8 bases, with 16 bases of the junction left unmatched. CDR3 protein: CASRPSPGLVVGTQYF. The DNA for the CDR3 is TGTGCCAGCAGACCAAGTCCGGGACTAGTAGTTGGTACGCAGTATTTT.

The gene calls are TRBV7-9 and TRBJ2-1, with 10 bases that match TRBD2. The CDR3 is 14 amino acids. The V gene's germline CDR1 is SEHNR and CDR2 FQNEAQ (reference sequence). The V and J ends lost 1 base and 9 bases, in that order; junction bases with no gene match: 3. Written as DNA, the CDR3 is TGTGCCAGCAGCTTAGAAGGACTAGCGGTTGAGCAGTTCTTC. Translation gives CASSLEGLAVEQFF.

The chain carries TRBV19 and TRBJ2-6; no clear D gene. The CDR3 totals 15 residues. Germline-derived CDR1 and CDR2 are LNHDA and SQIVND (reference sequence). Trimming stripped 1 base from V and 0 bases from J, with 4 bases between. CDR3 bases: TGTGCCAGTAGTATAGTCCTCTCTGGGGCCAACGTCCTGACTTTC. Its translation is CASSIVLSGANVLTF.

The chain joins TRBV3-1 (or the pseudogene TRBV3-2) to TRBJ1-1; D remains ambiguous. Trimming cost V 3 bases and J 1 base, with 12 bases left between them. The CDR3 totals 15 residues. Germline values: CDR1 LGHDT, CDR2 YNNKEL (reference sequence). CDR3 in amino acids: CASSHGLVGNTEAFF. The CDR3 bases are TGTGCCAGCAGCCACGGCTTGGTGGGGAACACTGAAGCTTTCTTT.

This chain connects TRBV2 to TRBJ2-7; 9 nucleotides agree with TRBD2. CDR3 length: 15 residues. The V gene end was trimmed by 5 bases and the J gene end by 1 base; junction bases not matched to a gene: 6. Germline lookup yields CDR1 SNHLY and CDR2 FYNNEI. The CDR3 bases are TGTGCCAGCAGTTGGACTAGCGATGGATCCTACGAGCAGTACTTC. Its protein product is CASSWTSDGSYEQYF.

This clone was recorded a few times. This sequence joins TRBV14 and TRBJ1-2; no reliable D call. The length of the CDR3 is 13 residues. Deletions cut 1 base from V and 6 bases from J, with 9 bases between. From germline, CDR1 is SGHDN and CDR2 FVKESK. CDR3 sequence reads: CASSQAGVHGYTF. CDR3 DNA sequence: TGTGCCAGCAGCCAAGCCGGGGTGCATGGCTACACCTTC. Based on the CDR3 plus reference TRBV14 and TRBJ1-2, the full variable domain is EAGVTQFPSHSVIEKGQTVTLRCDPISGHDNLYWYRRVMGKEIKFLLHFVKESKQDESGMPNNRFLAERTGGTYSTLKVQPAELEDSGVYFCASSQAGVHGYTFGSGTRLTVV.

The V gene is TRBV5-1, the J gene TRBJ1-5; possibly TRBD1 for D (5 bases). The germline gives CDR1 SGHRS, CDR2 YFSETQ. The CDR3 has 16 amino acids. V was clipped by 0 bases and J by 3 bases, with 13 bases between them. CDR3 nucleotide sequence: TGCGCCAGCAGCTTGGGGGTATCGGGGGACAATCAGCCCCAGCATTTT. It translates to CASSLGVSGDNQPQHF.

V is TRBV7-9 and J is TRBJ2-5; a possible D gene is TRBD2 (6 bases). Trimming pared 3 bases from V and 5 bases from J, leaving 19 bases between. Germline V gives CDR1 SEHNR, CDR2 FQNEAQ (reference sequence). The CDR3 covers 16 residues. The chain's CDR3 is CASSLALVGGGETQYF. CDR3 bases: TGTGCCAGCAGCTTGGCACTAGTGGGAGGAGGGGAGACCCAGTACTTC.

The chain links TRBV20-1 to TRBJ2-7; 10 nucleotides match TRBD1. This CDR3 has 14 amino acids. Trimming cost V 3 bases and J 3 bases; bases outside gene matches: 5. The germline gives CDR1 DFQATT, CDR2 SNEGSKA (reference sequence). CDR3 bases: TGCAGTGCTAGTGCTCGGGACAGGGGCTACGAGCAGTACTTC. The encoded protein is CSASARDRGYEQYF.

CDR3 nucleotide sequence: TGTGCCTGGAGTGTCACGGGAGCCTACACAGATACGCAGTATTTT. Residues: CAWSVTGAYTDTQYF. The rearrangement uses TRBV30 and TRBJ2-3; weak D call: TRBD2 (6 bases). V lost 0 bases and J 2 bases, leaving 12 bases between the germline ends. Germline CDR1 GTSNPN, CDR2 SVGIG (reference sequence). CDR3 length equals 15 residues.

Of note for this clone: The junction departs from the called germline gene at one end, perhaps through a read error. This sample also contains other DNA sequences that code for the same CDR3. The V and J genes are TRBV9 and TRBJ2-7, with 9 bases that match TRBD1. There are 14 residues in the CDR3. The germline gives CDR1 SGDLS, CDR2 YYNGEE. CDR3 sequence (DNA): TGTGCCAGTAGCGTCGGACAGGGGACCTATGAGCAGTACTTC. Translating it yields CASSVGQGTYEQYF.

For this clone: Sequence at one end of the junction differs from germline and may be a read error. This CDR3 is also generated by other DNA sequences in the sample. The CDR3 loop reads CASNPSGGTSSYNEQFF. CDR3 coding DNA: TGTGCCAGCAATCCCAGCGGGGGAACTAGCTCCTATAATGAGCAGTTCTTC. The chain couples TRBV2 to TRBJ2-1; TRBD2 aligns across 8 bases. This CDR3 comprises 17 residues. CDR1 and CDR2 from the germline V gene are SNHLY and FYNNEI. Variable domain in full (rest from reference TRBV2 and TRBJ2-1): EPEVTQTPSHQVTQMGQEVILRCVPISNHLYFYWYRQILGQKVEFLVSFYNNEISEKSEIFDDQFSVERPDGSNFTLKIRSTKLEDSAMYFCASNPSGGTSSYNEQFFGPGTRLTVL.

This chain uses TRBV6-5 with TRBJ1-5; tentatively, D is TRBD1 (5 bases). V was clipped by 8 bases and J by 0 bases, with 14 bases between them. Germline CDR1 reads MNHEY; CDR2 reads SVGAGI. The CDR3 consists of 15 residues. CDR3 coding DNA: TGTGCCAGCGGCCTGGGGGTAGATAGCAATCAGCCCCAGCATTTT. Translating gives CASGLGVDSNQPQHF.

The chain joins TRBV24-1 to TRBJ2-3, with unresolved D. With 1 base removed from V and 3 bases from J, the gap between germline ends came to 4 bases. This CDR3 contains 13 residues. Per germline, CDR1 KGHDR and CDR2 SFDVKD. The CDR3 bases are TGTGCCACCAGTGATTTAGAAACAGATACGCAGTATTTT. Amino acid sequence: CATSDLETDTQYF.

The chain recombines TRBV7-9 with TRBJ2-3; TRBD2 matches at 10 bases. This CDR3 has 15 residues. Germline CDR1 is SEHNR and CDR2 is FQNEAQ (reference sequence). The V gene end was trimmed by 5 bases and the J gene end by 1 base; junction bases not matched to a gene: 3. Written as DNA, the CDR3 is TGTGCCAGCAGCGGAGGGACTAGCGGCACAGATACGCAGTATTTT. Translated: CASSGGTSGTDTQYF. Full variable domain (outside the CDR3, taken from reference TRBV7-9 and TRBJ2-3): DTGVSQNPRHKITKRGQNVTFRCDPISEHNRLYWYRQTLGQGPEFLTYFQNEAQLEKSRLLSDRFSAERPKGSFSTLEIQRTEQGDSAMYLCASSGGTSGTDTQYFGPGTRLTVL.